The present entry profiles one TCR beta chain with its context. These data are taken from a study of T-cell reconstitution after alpha-beta-depleted transplantation in children. Researchers prepared the TCRbeta library using unique molecular identifiers, the study reports. TCRdb itself ran the PCR reads through MiXCR, one entry per CDR3 protein. The profile shows more than 400,000 distinct CDR3 sequences, 43% of them singletons. This TCR derives from a girl aged 2 to 9 with aplastic anemia, due to receive a stem cell transplant. The sample was PBMCs, taken before TCRalphabeta/CD19-depleted stem cell transplant.

The CDR3 DNA reads as TGTGCCAGCAGCACAGGACAGGAAATCTACGAGCAGTACTTC. Translated: CASSTGQEIYEQYF. V is TRBV5-6 and J is TRBJ2-7, with TRBD1 matching 7 bases. The CDR3 runs 14 residues. V shed 4 bases, J shed 3 bases, and the junction held 7 bases outside the gene matches. From germline, CDR1 is SGHDT and CDR2 YYEEEE.